Following are 29 T cell receptor beta chains from one sample sequenced in a study of T cell responses to AZD1222 COVID-19 vaccine. Libraries were prepared by immunoSEQ multiplex PCR; TCRdb keeps only in-frame clonotypes and omits some of them. The table includes some 150,000 clones, 80% to 95% detected once. Sequenced material: peripheral blood, taken 28 days after the second AZD1222 dose. The source is an adult who received the AZD1222 COVID-19 vaccine.

This sequence joins TRBV12-3 or TRBV12-4 and TRBJ1-5, with D perhaps TRBD1 (6 bases). This CDR3 has 12 amino acids. Trimming removed 7 bases from V and 7 bases from J, with 11 bases in between. Here the CDR3 DNA reads TGTGCCAGCACCCGGGGGGGCCAGCCCCAGCATTTT. Translating gives CASTRGGQPQHF.

The chain is built from TRBV6-5 and TRBJ1-1, with D maybe TRBD1 (6 bases). Trimming took 2 bases from V and 5 from J, leaving 18 bases between them. CDR1 is MNHEY, CDR2 SVGAGI, per germline. The CDR3 is made up of 16 amino acids. CDR3 sequence reads: CASSYLHGGAQTEAFF. CDR3 nucleotide sequence: TGTGCCAGCAGTTACCTTCACGGGGGGGCGCAGACTGAAGCTTTCTTT.

The chain has TRBV5-6 and TRBJ1-2; no definite D call. The CDR3 is 13 residues long. Between the trimmed V and J ends, which lost 0 bases and 2 bases, there was a span of 5 bases. The germline V gene encodes CDR1 SGHDT and CDR2 YYEEEE. This CDR3 is CASSLGENYGYTF. The CDR3 DNA reads TGTGCCAGCAGCTTGGGAGAGAACTATGGCTACACCTTC.

V gene TRBV27 combines with J gene TRBJ1-2, with 7 bases identical to TRBD1. Germline loops: CDR1 MNHEY, CDR2 SMNVEV (reference sequence). The V segment lost 5 bases and the J segment 7 bases; nucleotides outside the gene matches: 4. CDR3 length: 12 amino acids. The CDR3 is CASSPTGIGYTF. The CDR3 region has the DNA TGTGCCAGCAGTCCGACAGGGATTGGCTACACCTTC.

This clone was seen just once. This rearrangement joins TRBV6-1 to TRBJ1-2; 8 positions match TRBD1. V was pared by 5 bases and J by 0 bases, with 2 bases of the junction left unmatched. Germline V gene data show CDR1 as MNHNS and CDR2 as SASEGT. The length of the CDR3 is 14 residues. CDR3 coding DNA: TGTGCCAGCAGTAACAGGGGGGCTAACTATGGCTACACCTTC. Its protein is CASSNRGANYGYTF.

The chain recombines TRBV3-1 (or the pseudogene TRBV3-2) with TRBJ2-1; a possible D gene is TRBD2 (5 bases). The CDR3 runs to 16 residues. The ends were cut back, 4 bases at V and 3 bases at J, with 16 bases in the middle. The germline CDR1 and CDR2 sequences are LGHDT and YNNKEL (reference sequence). The DNA of the CDR3 is TGTGCCAGCAGCCTGCAGAGAGGGAGTGGCTACAATGAGCAGTTCTTC. Translating it yields CASSLQRGSGYNEQFF.

V and J are TRBV4-1 and TRBJ2-1, with D possibly matching TRBD2 (5 bases). In germline, CDR1 is MGHRA, CDR2 YSYEKL. CDR3 length: 13 amino acids. V was clipped by 6 bases and J by 6 bases, with 12 bases between them. CDR3 DNA: TGCGCCAGCAGTCGGGGAGTTCGCAATGAGCAGTTCTTC. Its translation is CASSRGVRNEQFF.

This clone was seen only a few times. The V and J genes are TRBV15 and TRBJ2-7, with no clear D. V was clipped by 0 bases and J by 3 bases, with 6 bases between them. CDR3 length equals 13 residues. CDR1 LNHNV and CDR2 YYDKDF come from the germline V gene (reference sequence). As DNA, the CDR3 is TGTGCCACCAGCAGAGATCACAGCTACGAGCAGTACTTC. It specifies CATSRDHSYEQYF.

This chain links TRBV4-2 with TRBJ1-2; no reliable D call. The CDR3 spans 15 residues. Germline CDR1 is LGHNA and CDR2 is YNFKEQ. V lost 0 bases and J lost 1, with 9 bases in between. The DNA of the CDR3 is TGTGCCAGCAGCCAAGATGTTGGATTTAACTATGGCTACACCTTC. It is translated as CASSQDVGFNYGYTF.

The rearrangement joins TRBV6-1 to TRBJ2-1; the D gene is possibly TRBD1 (5 bases). The germline V gene has CDR1 MNHNS and CDR2 SASEGT. CDR3 length equals 11 residues. V lost 1 base and J 12 bases, leaving 7 bases between the germline ends. For the CDR3, the DNA is TGTGCCAGCAGTGAAGACAGGCTGCAGTTCTTC. Encoded protein: CASSEDRLQFF.

The chain is built from TRBV2 and TRBJ2-1; 12 bases align to TRBD2. V was clipped by 11 bases and J by 12 bases; unmatched bases: 11. The CDR3 has 13 amino acids. Germline lookup yields CDR1 SNHLY and CDR2 FYNNEI. The CDR3 nucleotides are TGTGCCTCGCGGACTAGCGGGAACGGTAGGCAGTTCTTC. It codes for CASRTSGNGRQFF.

The chain recombines TRBV5-4 with TRBJ2-5; 9 bases are shared with TRBD1. The CDR3 totals 14 residues. The germline V gene has CDR1 SGHNT and CDR2 YYREEE (reference sequence). V was clipped by 4 bases and J by 5 bases; unmatched bases: 6. DNA of the CDR3: TGTGCCAGCAGCCTACAGGGGGCAGGGGAGACCCAGTACTTC. The encoded protein is CASSLQGAGETQYF.

The chain joins TRBV6-5 to TRBJ1-2, with 8 bases aligning to TRBD1. V lost 7 bases and J lost 4; bases outside the gene matches: 11. Per the germline V gene, CDR1 is MNHEY and CDR2 is SVGAGI. The CDR3 has 15 residues. The CDR3 nucleotides read TGTGCCAGCATTTGGGGACAGGAACCTGGCTATGGCTACACCTTC. It yields the protein CASIWGQEPGYGYTF.

The V and J genes are TRBV6-4 and TRBJ2-1, with a weak D call TRBD1 (7 bases). V lost 6 bases, J lost 6 bases, and 21 bases lay in between. In germline, CDR1 is MRHNA, CDR2 SNTAGT. The CDR3 has 16 residues. CDR3 region: CASSRQGGVGFNEQFF. The CDR3 coding sequence is TGTGCCAGCAGCCGTCAGGGGGGAGTCGGGTTCAATGAGCAGTTCTTC.

This chain uses TRBV19 with TRBJ2-1; 8 bases line up with TRBD2. Trimming at V came to 1 base and at J to 2 bases, leaving 10 bases not matched to a gene. This CDR3 comprises 18 residues. Germline-derived CDR1 and CDR2 are LNHDA and SQIVND (reference sequence). As DNA, the CDR3 is TGTGCCAGTAGTATAGTTCCGGGAGGGCTGGGGACCTACAATGAGCAGTTCTTC. As protein: CASSIVPGGLGTYNEQFF.

This chain uses TRBV12-5 with TRBJ2-1; 11 nucleotides match TRBD2. Germline V gives CDR1 LGHNT, CDR2 FRNRAP. The CDR3 totals 14 residues. The ends lost 2 bases at V and 10 bases at J; junction bases unmatched: 4. The CDR3 DNA reads TGTGCTAGTGGTTTGCTGGCTAGCGGGAGGGAGCAGTTCTTC. This gives the protein CASGLLASGREQFF.

The J gene is TRBJ2-7, the V gene TRBV2, with 13 bases identical to TRBD2. V was pared by 6 bases and J by 4 bases, with 12 bases of the junction left unmatched. Germline V gene lookup returns CDR1 SNHLY and CDR2 FYNNEI. There are 17 residues in the CDR3. The CDR3 DNA is TGTGCCAGCAGAGCCAACCCCGGGACTAGCGGGATGTACGAGCAGTACTTC. Translation gives CASRANPGTSGMYEQYF.

As for this clone: The sample contains more than one DNA sequence encoding this CDR3. The gene calls are TRBV29-1 and TRBJ1-5; TRBD1 aligns across 7 bases. Per the germline V gene, CDR1 is SQVTM and CDR2 is ANQGSEA. The CDR3 totals 13 residues. V gave up 6 bases and J gave up 2 bases; unmatched junction bases: 4. This chain's CDR3 is CSVGQGGNQPQHF. The CDR3 region has the DNA TGCAGCGTGGGGCAGGGGGGCAATCAGCCCCAGCATTTT.

V and J are TRBV5-1 and TRBJ1-2; 10 bases fit TRBD1. Germline CDR1 reads SGHRS; CDR2 reads YFSETQ. The CDR3 totals 15 residues. The V segment lost 0 bases and the J segment 3 bases; nucleotides outside the gene matches: 2. The CDR3 loop reads CASSLAGTGDYGYTF. In DNA, the CDR3 is TGCGCCAGCAGCTTGGCCGGGACAGGGGACTATGGCTACACCTTC.

The V gene is TRBV15, the J gene TRBJ2-7, with D tentatively TRBD1 (7 bases). The CDR3 has 16 residues. V gave up 0 bases and J gave up 5 bases, with 17 bases separating them. Germline assignment: CDR1 LNHNV and CDR2 YYDKDF (reference sequence). The DNA for the CDR3 is TGTGCCACCAGCAGAGATTTAGGCAGGGGGGTGAACGAGCAGTACTTC. It specifies CATSRDLGRGVNEQYF.

The V and J genes are TRBV6-5 and TRBJ1-2; no reliable D call. CDR1 and CDR2 (germline): MNHEY, SVGAGI. The germline V and J ends were trimmed by 1 base and 8 bases, with 8 bases remaining between them. The CDR3 has 12 residues. DNA for the CDR3: TGTGCCAGCAGTTACTTGAACGGAGGCTACACCTTC. Its translation is CASSYLNGGYTF.

The V call is TRBV5-1, the J call TRBJ2-5; 8 bases match TRBD1. CDR1 SGHRS and CDR2 YFSETQ come from the germline V gene. The CDR3 totals 14 residues. The V and J ends lost 3 bases and 1 base, in that order; junction bases with no gene match: 2. The CDR3 is CASSWGQAQETQYF. The CDR3, as DNA: TGCGCCAGCAGCTGGGGACAGGCCCAAGAGACCCAGTACTTC.

This clone is a singleton in its sample. The chain joins TRBV18 to TRBJ2-3, with TRBD1 matching 7 bases. Trimming cost V 0 bases and J 2 bases; bases outside gene matches: 5. Germline V gene sequence: CDR1 KGHSH, CDR2 LQKENI. CDR3 size: 16 residues. In DNA, the CDR3 is TGTGCCAGCTCACCACCGACAGGGAGCTACACAGATACGCAGTATTTT. Protein product: CASSPPTGSYTDTQYF.

The J gene is TRBJ2-7, the V gene TRBV7-9; unclear D gene. The CDR3 totals 14 residues. Germline V CDR1 and CDR2: SEHNR, FQNEAQ (reference sequence). Trimming stripped 1 base from V and 0 bases from J, with 7 bases between. Here the CDR3 reads CASSLGTRSYEQYF. CDR3 nucleotide sequence: TGTGCCAGCAGCTTAGGGACCCGCTCCTACGAGCAGTACTTC.

The rearrangement uses TRBV5-5 and TRBJ1-1; D is uncertain. V lost 0 bases to trimming and J lost 4 bases, with 7 bases between them. The CDR3 length is 13 residues. Looked up from germline, CDR1 is SGHKS and CDR2 is YYEKEE (reference sequence). CDR3: CASSLEPITEAFF. CDR3 DNA: TGTGCCAGCAGCTTGGAGCCGATCACTGAAGCTTTCTTT.

Concerning this clone: The junction shows a germline mismatch at one end, possibly a read error. The chain couples TRBV10-2 to TRBJ1-2; the match to TRBD1 covers 7 bases. Germline lookup yields CDR1 WSHSY and CDR2 SAAADI. This CDR3 region has 18 residues. CDR3 DNA: TGCGCCAGCTGTGAAGGCGCCCCCGGGACAGTAATTAACTATGGCTACACCTTC. Encoded protein: CASCEGAPGTVINYGYTF.

This chain joins TRBV9 and TRBJ2-1, with TRBD1 identical over 7 bases. The CDR3 runs to 16 residues. The V segment lost 3 bases and the J segment 4 bases; nucleotides outside the gene matches: 10. Germline V gene data show CDR1 as SGDLS and CDR2 as YYNGEE. The CDR3 coding sequence is TGTGCCAGCAGCGGCGCCACAGGGGTTTTGTACAATGAGCAGTTCTTC. It encodes CASSGATGVLYNEQFF.

The chain combines TRBV2 with TRBJ1-1; no clear D. Germline V gives CDR1 SNHLY, CDR2 FYNNEI. There are 11 residues in the CDR3. Between the trimmed V and J ends, which lost 9 bases and 1 base, there was a span of 6 bases. The CDR3 here is CASHTNTEAFF. CDR3 nucleotide sequence: TGTGCCAGTCATACGAACACTGAAGCTTTCTTT.

The CDR3 DNA is TGCGCCAGCAGCTTGCTGGGACCCCGGGCCGGGTTCCGCGGGGACGTACAAGAGACCCAGTACTTC. It yields the protein CASSLLGPRAGFRGDVQETQYF. This chain connects TRBV5-1 to TRBJ2-5; perhaps TRBD2 as D (6 bases). CDR3 length equals 22 residues. CDR1 and CDR2 from the germline V gene are SGHRS and YFSETQ. Deletions cut 1 base from V and 2 bases from J, with 33 bases between.